Shown below are 23 T cell receptor beta chains from a single sample sequenced in a study of T cells after yellow fever vaccination. TCRdb processed the 5' RACE reads anew with MiXCR; each CDR3 protein has one entry. This sample has 500,000 to 650,000 distinct CDR3 sequences, with about 17% found just once. The input for sequencing was PBMCs, taken 5 days after the first yellow fever vaccination. The origin of the receptors is a man aged 18 to 30 who received the YFV17D yellow fever vaccine.

This clonotype turned up a few times. The chain has TRBV27 and TRBJ1-1; possible D gene TRBD1, 5 bases. V was trimmed by 3 bases and J by 8 bases, leaving 19 bases between them. Germline CDR1 and CDR2: MNHEY and SMNVEV (reference sequence). The CDR3 consists of 15 residues. This CDR3 is CASSFSTGGMYEAFF. CDR3 DNA: TGTGCCAGCAGTTTCTCCACAGGAGGAATGTACGAAGCTTTCTTT.

The V call is TRBV6-1, the J call TRBJ2-5, with TRBD2 identical over 10 bases. V trimming: 6 bases; J trimming: 3 bases; junction bases outside the gene matches: 13. CDR3 length: 17 residues. The germline CDR1 and CDR2 sequences are MNHNS and SASEGT. The CDR3 loop is CASRIPVGAGGEETQYF. DNA of the CDR3: TGTGCCAGCAGGATCCCAGTGGGAGCGGGGGGGGAAGAGACCCAGTACTTC.

The rearrangement joins TRBV7-9 to TRBJ2-3, with D tentatively TRBD1 (5 bases). This CDR3 region has 14 residues. V was trimmed by 7 bases and J by 0 bases, leaving 11 bases between them. Germline CDR1 is SEHNR and CDR2 is FQNEAQ (reference sequence). The DNA of the CDR3 is TGTGCCAGCAAAAGGGGTGCTAGCACAGATACGCAGTATTTT. It translates to CASKRGASTDTQYF.

DNA of the CDR3: TGCAGTGCCCGATACGACACCACAGATACGCAGTATTTT. Encoded protein: CSARYDTTDTQYF. This chain joins TRBV20-1 and TRBJ2-3; D is undetermined. CDR3 length: 13 residues. V shed 6 bases and J shed 2 bases, with 12 bases lying between them. Germline CDR1 reads DFQATT; CDR2 reads SNEGSKA (reference sequence).

The J gene is TRBJ1-2, the V gene TRBV9; perhaps TRBD1 as D (6 bases). CDR1 is SGDLS and CDR2 is YYNGEE in the germline V gene. The CDR3 spans 17 residues. With 2 bases removed from V and 5 bases from J, the gap between germline ends came to 22 bases. The CDR3 reads CASSVIPDVAGAYGYTF. The CDR3 DNA reads as TGTGCCAGCAGCGTCATCCCAGACGTGGCGGGGGCTTATGGCTACACCTTC.

The V gene is TRBV7-8, the J gene TRBJ2-3; possible D gene TRBD2, 6 bases. The V gene lost 7 bases and the J gene lost 4 bases, with 21 bases spanning the gap. The CDR3 extends over 16 amino acids. The germline V gene has CDR1 SGHVS and CDR2 FQNEAQ. The chain's CDR3 is CASNPVGGATADTQYF. CDR3 bases: TGTGCCAGCAACCCGGTGGGGGGAGCAACGGCAGATACGCAGTATTTT.

V and J are TRBV5-1 and TRBJ2-7; 12 bases are a match to TRBD1. J lost 4 bases, V lost 4 bases, and 6 bases had no gene match. Germline lookup yields CDR1 SGHRS and CDR2 YFSETQ. This CDR3 is built from 15 residues. In nucleotides, the CDR3 is TGCGCCAGCAGCCTGGGGGACAGGGGGCAATACGAGCAGTACGTC. Translated: CASSLGDRGQYEQYV.

This clonotype occurred a few times. The chain combines TRBV18 with TRBJ1-5; tentative D call: TRBD1 (6 bases). CDR3 length: 17 residues. The V gene's germline CDR1 is KGHSH and CDR2 LQKENI. V gave up 3 bases and J gave up 6 bases, with 21 bases separating them. The CDR3 sequence is CASSPPGAPRVIQPQHF. CDR3 DNA: TGTGCCAGCTCACCCCCAGGGGCCCCGAGGGTCATTCAGCCCCAGCATTTT.

Ten or more counts support this clonotype. The rearrangement joins TRBV12-3 or TRBV12-4 to TRBJ2-3, with D possibly TRBD2 on 6 matching bases. CDR3 length equals 15 residues. The V end was cut by 6 bases, the J end by 4 bases, with 17 bases between. The CDR3 DNA follows: TGTGCCAGCAGCCGAGACGGGGGAGGATCAGATACGCAGTATTTT. This gives the protein CASSRDGGGSDTQYF.

This rearrangement joins TRBV6-5 to TRBJ1-3, with D possibly matching TRBD1 (5 bases). V was clipped by 0 bases and J by 0 bases, with 15 bases between them. The CDR3 has 18 residues. CDR1 is MNHEY, CDR2 SVGAGI, per germline. The CDR3 nucleotides are TGTGCCAGCAGTTACTCCTGGGCAGGGCTGATCTCTGGAAACACCATATATTTT. This sequence encodes CASSYSWAGLISGNTIYF.

The chain uses TRBV12-3 or TRBV12-4 and TRBJ2-1, with D unclear. This CDR3 has 15 amino acids. V was cut by 6 bases and J by 2 bases, with 14 bases left in between. The CDR3 spells CASRPTTSPYNEQFF. The CDR3 DNA reads as TGTGCCAGCAGACCGACCACGTCCCCCTACAATGAGCAGTTCTTC.

The genes are TRBV20-1 and TRBJ2-1; TRBD2 matches at 12 bases. The germline CDR1 and CDR2 sequences are DFQATT and SNEGSKA (reference sequence). The V gene end was trimmed by 0 bases and the J gene end by 9 bases; junction bases not matched to a gene: 3. This CDR3 spans 14 amino acids. CDR3 sequence reads: CSARDGLAGREQFF. CDR3 nucleotides: TGCAGTGCTAGAGACGGACTAGCGGGGCGTGAGCAGTTCTTC.

This clonotype appeared a few times. The V and J genes are TRBV20-1 and TRBJ1-4; D remains ambiguous. Per the germline V gene, CDR1 is DFQATT and CDR2 is SNEGSKA (reference sequence). This CDR3 spans 12 amino acids. The ends were cut back, 3 bases at V and 8 bases at J, with 10 bases in the middle. Here the CDR3 DNA reads TGCAGTGCTAGCCCGGCGTCAGAAAAACTGTTTTTT. This sequence encodes CSASPASEKLFF.

This clonotype was recorded a few times. The chain has TRBV7-7 and TRBJ2-7; 13 bases agree with TRBD2. The CDR3 is 16 residues long. Looked up from germline, CDR1 is SSHAT and CDR2 is FNYEAQ (reference sequence). The CDR3 reads CASSLPGLAGAYEQYV. CDR3 sequence (DNA): TGTGCTAGCAGCTTACCCGGACTAGCGGGGGCCTACGAGCAGTACGTC.

CDR3 sequence: CASSFGDSNTDTQYF. CDR3 sequence (DNA): TGTGCCAGCAGTTTCGGGGACAGCAACACAGATACGCAGTATTTT. The chain couples TRBV27 to TRBJ2-3, with 7 bases lining up with TRBD1. The CDR3 is made up of 15 amino acids. Germline CDR1 reads MNHEY; CDR2 reads SMNVEV (reference sequence). Trimming cost V 3 bases and J 2 bases; bases outside gene matches: 5.

This chain uses TRBV6-2 or TRBV6-3 with TRBJ2-5; 8 bases are shared with TRBD2. J was trimmed by 5 bases and V by 4 bases; bases with no gene match: 9. Germline values: CDR1 MNHEY, CDR2 SVGEGT. There are 15 residues in the CDR3. The CDR3 DNA reads TGTGCCAGCAGTTCCCGGACTAGCATGGGGGAGACCCAGTACTTC. Protein: CASSSRTSMGETQYF.

This clonotype came up many times. This chain uses TRBV28 with TRBJ2-7; 9 bases are shared with TRBD1. The CDR3 contains 15 residues. The junction had 9 bases not matched to a gene; V was cut back by 4 bases and J by 5 bases. Germline CDR1 and CDR2: MDHEN and SYDVKM. Here the CDR3 reads CASSSHSGQGNEQYV. DNA for the CDR3: TGTGCCAGCAGTTCCCACTCGGGACAGGGAAACGAGCAGTACGTC.

This clonotype was seen more than once but under ten times. The gene calls are TRBV20-1 and TRBJ2-1; D unclear. V lost 0 bases to trimming and J lost 12 bases, with 12 bases between them. CDR1 and CDR2 (germline): DFQATT, SNEGSKA (reference sequence). The CDR3 sequence is 12 residues long. The CDR3 DNA is TGCAGTGCTAGAGATGGTGAGGATGCGCAGTTCTTC. Encoded protein: CSARDGEDAQFF.

J is TRBJ2-5 and V is TRBV25-1, with 7 bases fitting TRBD2. Germline V gene data show CDR1 as MGHDK and CDR2 as SYGVNS. CDR3 length: 16 residues. The trim removed 6 bases at V and 5 bases at J, leaving 15 bases unmatched. CDR3 protein: CASSNLWGGNRETQYF. The CDR3 nucleotides are TGTGCCAGCAGCAACCTCTGGGGGGGGAATAGGGAGACCCAGTACTTC.

The chain uses TRBV9 and TRBJ2-3, with D maybe TRBD2 (5 bases). Germline V gives CDR1 SGDLS, CDR2 YYNGEE. CDR3 size: 16 residues. The ends were cut back, 1 base at V and 1 base at J, with 13 bases in the middle. DNA of the CDR3: TGTGCCAGCAGCGTATCACCGGGGATGGGCACAGATACGCAGTATTTT. Translated, it gives CASSVSPGMGTDTQYF. The whole variable domain, remainder taken from reference TRBV9 and TRBJ2-3, is DSGVTQTPKHLITATGQRVTLRCSPRSGDLSVYWYQQSLDQGLQFLIQYYNGEERAKGNILERFSAQQFPDLHSELNLSSLELGDSALYFCASSVSPGMGTDTQYFGPGTRLTVL.

The gene calls are TRBV6-5 and TRBJ1-3; no definite D call. Per germline, CDR1 MNHEY and CDR2 SVGAGI. This CDR3 has 12 residues. V dropped 5 bases and J dropped 3 bases, with 5 bases sitting between them. CDR3 region: CASSSFGNTIYF. The CDR3 nucleotides read TGTGCCAGCAGTAGTTTTGGAAACACCATATATTTT.

The chain joins TRBV12-3 or TRBV12-4 to TRBJ2-1, with TRBD2 identical over 9 bases. The trim removed 6 bases at V and 7 bases at J, leaving 10 bases unmatched. The CDR3 is made up of 15 amino acids. The CDR3 bases are TGTGCCAGCAGCCCAGGGACTAGCATTGGAAATGAGCAGTTCTTC. It encodes CASSPGTSIGNEQFF.

This chain joins TRBV6-2 or TRBV6-3 and TRBJ2-7; 7 bases are a match to TRBD2. Germline lookup yields CDR1 MNHEY and CDR2 SVGEGT. V shed 2 bases and J 0 bases; nucleotides not matched to a gene: 10. This CDR3 is built from 17 residues. CDR3 in DNA: TGTGCCAGCAGTTACAAGCTAGCGGTGACTAGCTCCTACGAGCAGTACGTC. This codes for CASSYKLAVTSSYEQYV.